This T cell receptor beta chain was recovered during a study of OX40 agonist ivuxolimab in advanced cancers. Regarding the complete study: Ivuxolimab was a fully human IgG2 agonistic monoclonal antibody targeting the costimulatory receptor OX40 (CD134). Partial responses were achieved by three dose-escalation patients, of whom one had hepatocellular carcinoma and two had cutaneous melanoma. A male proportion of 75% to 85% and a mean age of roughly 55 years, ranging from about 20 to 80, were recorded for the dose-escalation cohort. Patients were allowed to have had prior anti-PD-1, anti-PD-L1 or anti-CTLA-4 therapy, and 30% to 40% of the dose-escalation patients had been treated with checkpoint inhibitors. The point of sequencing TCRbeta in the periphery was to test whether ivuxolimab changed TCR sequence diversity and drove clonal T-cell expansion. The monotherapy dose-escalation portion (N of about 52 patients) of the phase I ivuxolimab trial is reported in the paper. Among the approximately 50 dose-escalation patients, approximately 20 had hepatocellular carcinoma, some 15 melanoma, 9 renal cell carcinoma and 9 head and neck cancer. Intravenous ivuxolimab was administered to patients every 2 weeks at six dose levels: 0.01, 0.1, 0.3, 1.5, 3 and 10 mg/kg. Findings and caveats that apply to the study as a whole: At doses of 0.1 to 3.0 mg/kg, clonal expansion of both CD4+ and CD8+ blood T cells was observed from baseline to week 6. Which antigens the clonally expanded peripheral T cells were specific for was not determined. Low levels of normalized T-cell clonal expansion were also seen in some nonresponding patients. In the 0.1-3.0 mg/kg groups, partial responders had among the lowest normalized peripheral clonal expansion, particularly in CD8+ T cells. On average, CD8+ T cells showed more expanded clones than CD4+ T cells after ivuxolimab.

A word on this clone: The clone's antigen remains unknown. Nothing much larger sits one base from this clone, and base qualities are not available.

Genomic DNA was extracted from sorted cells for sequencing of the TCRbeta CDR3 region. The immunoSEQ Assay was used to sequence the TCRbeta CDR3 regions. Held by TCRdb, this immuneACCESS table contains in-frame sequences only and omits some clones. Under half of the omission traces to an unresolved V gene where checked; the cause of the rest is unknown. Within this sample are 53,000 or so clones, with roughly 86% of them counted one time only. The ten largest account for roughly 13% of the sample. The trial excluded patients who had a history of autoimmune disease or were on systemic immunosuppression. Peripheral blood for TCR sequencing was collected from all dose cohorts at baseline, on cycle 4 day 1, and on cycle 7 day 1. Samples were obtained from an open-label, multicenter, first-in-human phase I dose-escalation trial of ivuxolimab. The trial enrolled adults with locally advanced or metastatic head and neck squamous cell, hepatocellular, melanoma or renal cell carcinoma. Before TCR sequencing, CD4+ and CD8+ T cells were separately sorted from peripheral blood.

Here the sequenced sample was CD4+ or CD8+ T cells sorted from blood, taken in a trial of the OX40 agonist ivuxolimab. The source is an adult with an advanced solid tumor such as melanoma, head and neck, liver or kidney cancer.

Here the CDR3 is given as CASSFGTGGFYGYTF. The DNA sequence is TGTGCCAGCAGCTTTGGGACAGGGGGTTTCTATGGCTACACCTTC. The chain is encoded by TRBV7-3 joined to TRBJ1-2, with 11 central nucleotides matching TRBD1. The CDR3 covers 15 residues, taking in both the cysteine and the phenylalanine. Only CDR3 DNA remains: 45 bases, in frame from the first base. For CDR1 and CDR2, the germline V gene lists SGHTA and FQGTGA. Trimmed from V: 3 bases; trimmed from J: 4 bases; junction bases lacking a gene match: 4.